This entry is about one T cell receptor (beta chain). This clone was seen a single time. The clone's antigen remains unknown. Base qualities are missing; no much larger clone stands one base away. The data were obtained in a study of blood T cell repertoires in COVID-19 (dated by TCRdb to 2020 to 2021). Context from the whole study: Samples from collaborators originated in the United States, Italy and Spain and spanned both the acute and convalescent phases of COVID-19. The material from the prospective study consisted of cDNA or gDNA derived from T cells, B-cell-depleted T cells, or PBMCs. The dataset comprised deeply sampled blood TCRbeta repertoires from subjects exposed to, actively infected with, or recovered from COVID-19. The repertoires were released in a freely available public database intended as a resource for research on the immune response to SARS-CoV-2. The samples were drawn from the first 160 participants of the ongoing ImmuneRACE study and from 950 to 1,500 subjects provided by 6 global collaborators. Nearly every sample came with metadata listing a de-identified subject ID, COVID-19 status, age in years and sex. Where available, HLA class I and class II types were taken from metadata supplied by the sample provider and were not determined by assay-based typing. Study-level results and caveats: How much clinical and demographic metadata was included differed by source and by participant, and the metadata was provided uncurated.

The immunoSEQ Assay, a bias-controlled multiplex PCR, was used to amplify TCRbeta CDR3 regions from genomic DNA. The authors processed their data as follows. The number of nucleated cells in each sample was estimated by amplification of reference gene primers within the assay. Sequence reads were collapsed and filtered to measure the absolute abundance of every unique TCRbeta CDR3 rearrangement. For each sample, productive Simpson clonality was calculated as the square root of Simpson's diversity index over productive rearrangements. Entries here come from immuneACCESS through TCRdb and include only in-frame sequences with V and J called. Some clones fail to appear in such tables; in the studies checked, an unresolved V gene covers under half of the shortfall, and the cause of the remainder is unknown. V, J and clone size are taken as reported in that table, and D and trimming were inferred from the DNA itself. This sample has more than 250,000 clones in its table, and around 88% of those were observed once. The ten most abundant clones make up 1.5% to 2% of the sample.

In Seattle, one collaborating source enrolled patients while the infection was active and tracked those patients longitudinally over the course of disease. Collaborating institutions collected whole blood in K2EDTA tubes following their own protocols. For TCRbeta analysis, collaborator samples were shipped as frozen whole blood, as isolated PBMCs, or as DNA extracted from either sample type. The source is a woman in her 30s with COVID-19, enrolled during active disease. The sequenced material came from peripheral blood.

The CDR3 here reads CASSPSRVEGYGYTF. The DNA sequence is as follows: TGTGCCAGCAGCCCTTCGCGGGTAGAGGGCTATGGCTACACCTTC. The chain links TRBV7-2 with TRBJ1-2; the D gene is unclear. The CDR1 and CDR2 encoded by the germline V gene are SGHTA and FQGNSA. Reading from cysteine to phenylalanine, the CDR3 counts 15 amino acids. The CDR3 DNA has 45 bases and is translated from base 1. V is clipped by 5 bases and J by 4 bases, and the sequence between their germline boundaries is 17 bases long.